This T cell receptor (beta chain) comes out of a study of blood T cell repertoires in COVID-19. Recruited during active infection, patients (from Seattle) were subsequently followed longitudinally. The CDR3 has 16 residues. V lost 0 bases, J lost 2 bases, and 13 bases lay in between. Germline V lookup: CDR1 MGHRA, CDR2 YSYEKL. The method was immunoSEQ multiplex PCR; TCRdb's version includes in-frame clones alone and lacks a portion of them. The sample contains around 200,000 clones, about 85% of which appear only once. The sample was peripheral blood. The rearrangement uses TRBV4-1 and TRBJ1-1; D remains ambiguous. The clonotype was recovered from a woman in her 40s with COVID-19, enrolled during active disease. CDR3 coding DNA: TGCGCCAGCAGCCAAGATGGTACGGTCCCAAACACTGAAGCTTTCTTT. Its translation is CASSQDGTVPNTEAFF.